This T cell receptor (beta chain) was recorded in a study of cytomegalovirus exposure and HLA in healthy donors. Study in general: The same platform was used for the 130 or so validation repertoires as for the 600 to 700 first-cohort repertoires, as reported in a later analysis. Study-wide results and caveats: Cytomegalovirus association was assigned to about 150 TCR beta chains. As was reported, the classifier diagnosed cytomegalovirus status with high specificity and sensitivity.

From the 120-subject validation cohort, which was separate from the roughly 610-subject first cohort, the donors were drawn. TCRdb keeps only in-frame clones here, not all; method: immunoSEQ multiplex PCR. Of 170,000 or so clones detected, around 82% appear once; the ten largest clones hold about 3%. The V gene's germline CDR1 is SGHDT and CDR2 YYEEEE. This CDR3 spans 14 amino acids. Trimming cost V 2 bases and J 6 bases, with 14 bases left between them. In this sample, this clone turned up a few times. The antigen is undetermined. The chain recombines TRBV5-6 with TRBJ1-2, with a weak D call TRBD1 (5 bases). The sequence came from a woman aged 18-29 years in good health and CMV-seropositive. The sequenced material came from PBMCs. For the CDR3, the DNA is TGTGCCAGCAGCTTAACCGGGACTCGGGATGGCTACACCTTC. Protein product: CASSLTGTRDGYTF.